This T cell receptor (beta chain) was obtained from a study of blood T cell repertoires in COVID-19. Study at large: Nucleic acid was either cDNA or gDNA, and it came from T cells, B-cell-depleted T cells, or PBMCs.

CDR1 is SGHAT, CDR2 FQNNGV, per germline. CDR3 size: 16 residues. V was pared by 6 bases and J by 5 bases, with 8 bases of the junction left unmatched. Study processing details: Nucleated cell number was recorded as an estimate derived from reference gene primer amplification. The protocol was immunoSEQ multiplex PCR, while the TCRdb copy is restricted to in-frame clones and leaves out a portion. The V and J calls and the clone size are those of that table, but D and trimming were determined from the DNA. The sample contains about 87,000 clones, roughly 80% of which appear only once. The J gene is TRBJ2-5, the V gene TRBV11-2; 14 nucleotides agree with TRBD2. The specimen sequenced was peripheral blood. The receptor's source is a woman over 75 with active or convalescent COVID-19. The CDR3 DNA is TGTGCCAGCAGACCACCGGGACTAGCGGGAGCTGAGACCCAGTACTTC. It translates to CASRPPGLAGAETQYF.